This TCR beta chain was found in a study of OX40 agonist ivuxolimab in advanced cancers. Some background on the complete study: Ivuxolimab was a fully human IgG2 agonistic monoclonal antibody targeting the costimulatory receptor OX40 (CD134). Intravenous ivuxolimab was administered to patients every 2 weeks at six dose levels: 0.01, 0.1, 0.3, 1.5, 3 and 10 mg/kg. Of the roughly 51 patients in dose escalation, some 19 had hepatocellular carcinoma, some 15 had melanoma, 9 had renal cell carcinoma and 9 had head and neck cancer. The dose-escalation cohort was around 84% male with a mean age of roughly 60 years, ranging from 23 to 79. Patients were allowed to have had prior anti-PD-1, anti-PD-L1 or anti-CTLA-4 therapy, and 40% of the dose-escalation patients had been treated with checkpoint inhibitors. Partial responses occurred in three dose-escalation patients, of whom one had hepatocellular carcinoma and two had cutaneous melanoma. Peripheral TCRbeta sequencing aimed to test whether ivuxolimab altered TCR sequence diversity and caused clonal T-cell expansion. The paper reports the monotherapy dose-escalation portion (N of about 54 patients) of the phase I ivuxolimab trial. The paper's findings and limits, for the study overall: Low levels of normalized T-cell clonal expansion were also seen in some patients who did not respond. On average, CD8+ T cells showed more expanded clones than CD4+ T cells after ivuxolimab. In partial responders in the 0.1-3.0 mg/kg groups, normalized peripheral clonal expansion was found to be among the lowest, especially among CD8+ T cells. The antigen specificity of the peripheral T cells that underwent clonal expansion was not determined. Clonal expansion of both CD4+ and CD8+ blood T cells was observed from baseline to week 6 at doses 0.1 to 3.0 mg/kg.

For sequencing of the TCRbeta CDR3 region, genomic DNA was extracted from the sorted cells. The immunoSEQ Assay was used to sequence the TCRbeta CDR3 regions. TCRdb limited this immuneACCESS table to in-frame rearrangements with V and J called. A share of clones is missing; checked studies link under half to unresolved V genes, and the rest is unexplained. This sample has about 53,000 clones in its table, and about 76% of those were observed once. About 1.2% of the sample rests with the top ten. In the case of this clone: Its antigen remains unidentified. No much larger clonotype is one base removed from it; base qualities were not supplied.

Patients with a history of autoimmune disease or receiving systemic immunosuppression were excluded from the trial. In every dose cohort, peripheral blood was drawn for TCR sequencing at baseline, cycle 4 day 1, and cycle 7 day 1. Samples came from an open-label, multicenter, first-in-human phase I dose-escalation trial of ivuxolimab. The trial enrolled adults with locally advanced or metastatic head and neck squamous cell, hepatocellular, melanoma or renal cell carcinoma. Before TCR sequencing, CD4+ T cells and CD8+ T cells were sorted from peripheral blood as separate populations. Per the germline V gene (reference sequence), MNHEY is the CDR1 and SMNVEV is the CDR2. The CDR3, from cysteine to phenylalanine, totals 14 residues. The sequence is cut down to CDR3 DNA, 42 bases in frame from base 1. At the junction V is shortened by 4 bases and J by 1 base; bases outside the gene matches: 3.

The V and J genes are TRBV27 and TRBJ1-1; 7 bases in between match TRBD1. The sequencing used CD4+ or CD8+ T cells sorted from blood, collected in a trial of the OX40 agonist ivuxolimab. This sequence was found in an adult with an advanced solid tumor such as melanoma, head and neck, liver or kidney cancer. The nucleotides are TGTGCCAGCAGTTGGGACAGTCAGAACACTGAAGCTTTCTTT. This sequence encodes CASSWDSQNTEAFF.